The 23 T cell receptor beta chains reported below all come from one sample, sequenced in a study of T cell responses to AZD1222 COVID-19 vaccine. Assay used: immunoSEQ multiplex PCR; TCRdb lists only in-frame clones, some missing. Altogether more than 85,000 clones are present, 88% being singletons, with the ten largest covering about 13%. Sequencing was performed on peripheral blood, taken on day 0 of MenACWY control vaccination. The receptors stem from an adult in good health.

The V call is TRBV11-2, the J call TRBJ2-1, with 7 positions matching TRBD1. CDR1 is SGHAT, CDR2 FQNNGV, per germline. This CDR3 spans 17 amino acids. J lost 0 bases, V lost 2 bases, and 7 bases had no gene match. The CDR3 region is CASSLSRDRSSYNEQFF. As DNA, the CDR3 is TGTGCCAGCAGCTTAAGCCGGGACAGATCCTCCTACAATGAGCAGTTCTTC.

The gene calls are TRBV27 and TRBJ1-2; D is ambiguous. CDR1 is MNHEY, CDR2 SMNVEV, per germline (reference sequence). The CDR3 loop spans 13 amino acids. Trimming took 1 base from V and 6 from J, leaving 9 bases between them. CDR3 DNA sequence: TGTGCCAGCAGTTTATTCCCCGATGATGGCTACACCTTC. Translating it yields CASSLFPDDGYTF.

The genes are TRBV7-2 and TRBJ1-1; TRBD1 is a possible D gene (6 bases). V lost 5 bases and J 0 bases, leaving 13 bases between the germline ends. Per germline, CDR1 SGHTA and CDR2 FQGNSA. The CDR3 loop spans 15 amino acids. This chain's CDR3 is CASSPRQALNTEAFF. The CDR3 DNA is TGTGCCAGCAGCCCGCGACAGGCGCTGAACACTGAAGCTTTCTTT.

This rearrangement joins TRBV28 to TRBJ1-3; D not resolved. The CDR3 is made up of 16 amino acids. Germline loops: CDR1 MDHEN, CDR2 SYDVKM. V lost 9 bases and J lost 1, with 19 bases in between. The CDR3 spells CASGERVAASGNTIYF. The CDR3 nucleotides are TGTGCCAGTGGGGAGAGAGTAGCAGCTTCTGGAAACACCATATATTTT.

The chain joins TRBV19 to TRBJ1-1, with 8 positions matching TRBD1. Germline V gives CDR1 LNHDA, CDR2 SQIVND (reference sequence). The V and J ends lost 9 bases and 7 bases, in that order; junction bases with no gene match: 13. CDR3 length: 14 residues. For the CDR3, the DNA is TGTGCCAGCCGACAGGGGAACGTTGGGGATGAAGCTTTCTTT. This encodes CASRQGNVGDEAFF.

This sequence joins TRBV7-3 and TRBJ2-1; D is perhaps TRBD1 or TRBD2 (5 bases each). V was shortened by 2 bases and J by 1 base, with 27 bases between the two germline ends. CDR1 SGHTA and CDR2 FQGTGA come from the germline V gene. The CDR3 spans 21 residues. CDR3 sequence: CASSLYPGRRLKRTSYNEQFF. In DNA, the CDR3 is TGTGCCAGCAGCTTATACCCGGGGCGGCGCCTGAAACGGACTTCCTACAATGAGCAGTTCTTC. Combining the CDR3 with reference TRBV7-3 and TRBJ2-1 gives the whole variable domain GAGVSQTPSNKVTEKGKYVELRCDPISGHTALYWYRQSLGQGPEFLIYFQGTGAADDSGLPNDRFFAVRPEGSVSTLKIQRTERGDSAVYLCASSLYPGRRLKRTSYNEQFFGPGTRLTVL.

The chain joins TRBV6-5 to TRBJ1-5; D unclear. Germline loops: CDR1 MNHEY, CDR2 SVGAGI. This CDR3 has 15 amino acids. Trimming shortened V by 7 bases and J by 7 bases, and 20 bases separated the two germline ends. CDR3 in DNA: TGTGCCAGCACTACAGAGCTGGGGTCTGGACAGCCCCAGCATTTT. Encoded protein: CASTTELGSGQPQHF.

A few counts support this clone. The gene calls are TRBV7-8 and TRBJ2-2, with 8 bases that match TRBD1. Trimming cost V 2 bases and J 5 bases; bases outside gene matches: 4. CDR1 and CDR2 (germline): SGHVS, FQNEAQ. The CDR3 spans 15 residues. The CDR3 protein is CASSLRQGNTGELFF. For the CDR3, the DNA is TGTGCCAGCAGCTTAAGACAGGGGAATACCGGGGAGCTGTTTTTT.

The chain links TRBV6-2 or TRBV6-3 to TRBJ2-6, with 7 positions matching TRBD1. Germline trimming cut 5 bases from V and 4 bases from J; bases unmatched to any gene: 11. The CDR3 extends over 17 amino acids. Per the germline V gene, CDR1 is MNHEY and CDR2 is SVGEGT. The CDR3, as DNA: TGTGCCAGCAGTAAGGGTGTGACAGGGAGAGGGGCCAACGTCCTGACTTTC. It encodes CASSKGVTGRGANVLTF.

J is TRBJ1-4 and V is TRBV2; perhaps TRBD1 as D (6 bases). The CDR3 sequence is 14 residues long. Germline-derived CDR1 and CDR2 are SNHLY and FYNNEI. The ends were cut back, 3 bases at V and 6 bases at J, with 11 bases in the middle. CDR3 loop: CASSENGGDEKLFF. The CDR3 bases are TGTGCCAGCAGTGAGAACGGGGGCGATGAAAAACTGTTTTTT.

Ten or more counts support this clone. The chain joins TRBV27 to TRBJ2-1; 7 bases match TRBD1. Trimming cost V 6 bases and J 4 bases; bases outside gene matches: 6. The CDR3 loop spans 14 amino acids. CDR1 is MNHEY and CDR2 is SMNVEV in the germline V gene (reference sequence). Here the CDR3 DNA reads TGTGCCAGCAGCCTTCAGGACAGGTACAATGAGCAGTTCTTC. The encoded protein is CASSLQDRYNEQFF.

J is TRBJ1-1 and V is TRBV16; TRBD1 might be the D (6 bases). The CDR3 covers 16 residues. The V gene's germline CDR1 is KGHSY and CDR2 FQNENV. Deletions cut 4 bases from V and 1 base from J, with 16 bases between. The DNA of the CDR3 is TGTGCCAGCAGCCCAGTTCAACCCAGGGGGAACACTGAAGCTTTCTTT. The encoded protein is CASSPVQPRGNTEAFF.

Note on this clone: The junction and the germline gene differ at one end; a read error may be behind it. The chain combines TRBV19 with TRBJ2-6, with D maybe TRBD1 (5 bases). Germline loops: CDR1 LNHDA, CDR2 SQIVND (reference sequence). This CDR3 comprises 15 residues. Here the CDR3 DNA reads TGTGCCAGTAGTATTTTCTTCTCTGGGGCCAATGTCCTGACTTTC. Its translation: CASSIFFSGANVLTF.

The chain joins TRBV27 to TRBJ2-7; TRBD1 aligns across 9 bases. V shed 6 bases and J 0 bases; nucleotides not matched to a gene: 9. Germline V gene sequence: CDR1 MNHEY, CDR2 SMNVEV (reference sequence). The CDR3 covers 16 residues. CDR3 region: CASSPTGQGSSYEQYF. In DNA form, the CDR3 reads TGTGCCAGCAGCCCGACAGGACAGGGGAGCTCCTACGAGCAGTACTTC.

V and J are TRBV28 and TRBJ1-1; 12 bases are a match to TRBD1. CDR3 length: 15 amino acids. Germline V gene data show CDR1 as MDHEN and CDR2 as SYDVKM. V shed 2 bases, J shed 6 bases, and the junction held 4 bases outside the gene matches. CDR3 loop: CASSLGDRGQSEAFF. The CDR3 DNA sequence: TGTGCCAGCAGTTTAGGGGACAGGGGGCAATCTGAAGCTTTCTTT.

The V gene is TRBV5-6, the J gene TRBJ2-5, with 7 bases identical to TRBD1. The CDR3 covers 17 residues. The V and J ends lost 7 bases and 1 base, in that order; junction bases with no gene match: 16. In germline, CDR1 is SGHDT, CDR2 YYEEEE. CDR3 region: CASGFFSGTAAQETQYF. CDR3 nucleotide sequence: TGTGCCAGCGGATTTTTTTCTGGGACAGCAGCCCAAGAGACCCAGTACTTC.

V gene TRBV28 combines with J gene TRBJ2-2; D not certain. The germline CDR1 and CDR2 sequences are MDHEN and SYDVKM. The V end lost 6 bases, the J end lost 1 base, and 18 bases lay between the germline ends. This CDR3 contains 17 residues. CDR3 sequence: CASSDFSGRKNTGELFF. In nucleotides, the CDR3 is TGTGCCAGCAGCGATTTCTCTGGACGGAAGAACACCGGGGAGCTGTTTTTT.

In DNA form, the CDR3 reads TGTGCCAGCAGTTCGGGACAGGGGAATGGCTACACCTTC. It specifies CASSSGQGNGYTF. The rearrangement uses TRBV12-3 or TRBV12-4 and TRBJ1-2; TRBD1 agrees at 10 bases. The CDR3 sequence is 13 residues long. Germline trimming cut 4 bases from V and 6 bases from J; bases unmatched to any gene: 2.

V usage is TRBV18 and J usage is TRBJ1-1; tentative D call: TRBD1 (6 bases). Trimming took off 3 bases at V and 3 bases at J, with 11 bases between the two ends. From germline, CDR1 is KGHSH and CDR2 LQKENI. CDR3 length: 14 residues. The CDR3, as DNA: TGTGCCAGCTCACCCCGGGGGCAGGACACTGAAGCTTTCTTT. Protein product: CASSPRGQDTEAFF.

The J gene is TRBJ2-5, the V gene TRBV7-6; D might be TRBD1 (5 bases). V gave up 1 base and J gave up 1 base, with 10 bases separating them. Germline V gene sequence: CDR1 SGHVS, CDR2 FNYEAQ. There are 15 residues in the CDR3. CDR3 DNA sequence: TGTGCCAGCAGCTTAGTTGCGACAGCCCAAGAGACCCAGTACTTC. It is translated as CASSLVATAQETQYF. The variable domain in full, with the rest retrieved from reference TRBV7-6 and TRBJ2-5, is GAGVSQSPRYKVTKRGQDVALRCDPISGHVSLYWYRQALGQGPEFLTYFNYEAQQDKSGLPNDRFSAERPEGSISTLTIQRTEQRDSAMYRCASSLVATAQETQYFGPGTRLLVL.

The chain employs TRBV18 and TRBJ2-5; D not certain. CDR3 length equals 12 residues. Trimming removed 4 bases at V and 2 bases at J, with 5 bases between. The germline V gene encodes CDR1 KGHSH and CDR2 LQKENI. CDR3 sequence: CASSRDQETQYF. The CDR3 region has the DNA TGTGCCAGCTCACGAGATCAAGAGACCCAGTACTTC.

This clone was seen only a few times. The gene calls are TRBV12-5 and TRBJ2-5; D is perhaps TRBD2 (7 bases). Germline assignment: CDR1 LGHNT and CDR2 FRNRAP. V lost 3 bases to trimming and J lost 4 bases, with 15 bases between them. This CDR3 spans 15 amino acids. CDR3 sequence (DNA): TGTGCTAGTGGTTTTATCCAAGGGGGGGCAGAGACCCAGTACTTC. It translates to CASGFIQGGAETQYF.

This sequence joins TRBV28 and TRBJ1-4; D might be TRBD1 (5 bases). Germline loops: CDR1 MDHEN, CDR2 SYDVKM. V was clipped by 5 bases and J by 4 bases, with 17 bases between them. This CDR3 spans 16 amino acids. The chain's CDR3 is CASSPTFGGGNEKLFF. For the CDR3, the DNA is TGTGCCAGCAGTCCGACCTTCGGGGGGGGTAATGAAAAACTGTTTTTT.